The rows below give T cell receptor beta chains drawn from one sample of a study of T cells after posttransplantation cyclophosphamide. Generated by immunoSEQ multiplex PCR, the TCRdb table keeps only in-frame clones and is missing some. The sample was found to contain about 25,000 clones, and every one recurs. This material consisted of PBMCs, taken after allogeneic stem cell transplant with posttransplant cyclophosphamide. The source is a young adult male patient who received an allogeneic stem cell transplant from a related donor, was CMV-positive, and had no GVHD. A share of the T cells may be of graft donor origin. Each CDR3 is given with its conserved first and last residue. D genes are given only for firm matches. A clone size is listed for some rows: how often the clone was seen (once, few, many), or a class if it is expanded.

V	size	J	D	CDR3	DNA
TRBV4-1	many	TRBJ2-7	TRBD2	CASSQEGLAGDTYF	TGCGCCAGCAGCCAAGAAGGGCTAGCGGGAGATACGTACTTC
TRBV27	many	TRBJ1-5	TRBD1	CASSWTGVWEDNQPQHF	TGTGCCAGCAGTTGGACAGGGGTATGGGAGGACAATCAGCCCCAGCATTTT
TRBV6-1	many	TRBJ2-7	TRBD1	CASLGVGGHEQYF	TGTGCCAGCCTGGGGGTAGGGGGCCACGAGCAGTACTTC
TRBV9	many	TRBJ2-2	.	CASSVLGGGTYTGELFF	TGTGCCAGCAGCGTTCTGGGTGGCGGGACCTACACCGGGGAGCTGTTTTTT
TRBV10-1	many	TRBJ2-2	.	CASSAFRDGGTGELFF	TGCGCCAGCAGCGCTTTCCGGGACGGGGGAACCGGGGAGCTGTTTTTT
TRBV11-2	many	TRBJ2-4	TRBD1	CASSLEPLDRGMNIQYF	TGTGCCAGCAGCTTAGAACCCCTGGACAGGGGAATGAACATTCAGTACTTC
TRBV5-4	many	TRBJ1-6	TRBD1	CASSLGQGNSPLHF	TGTGCCAGCAGCTTGGGACAGGGAAATTCACCCCTCCACTTT
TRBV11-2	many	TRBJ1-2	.	CASRLGGRNYGYTF	TGTGCCAGCAGACTCGGGGGGCGGAACTATGGCTACACCTTC
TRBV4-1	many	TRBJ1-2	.	CASSQDLAEFRGGYTF	TGCGCCAGCAGCCAAGATTTAGCGGAATTTCGGGGTGGCTACACCTTC
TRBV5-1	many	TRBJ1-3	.	CASSPETTGNTIYF	TGCGCCAGCAGCCCGGAGACTACTGGAAACACCATATATTTT
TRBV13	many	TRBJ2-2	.	CASSSAATGPTGELFF	TGTGCCAGCAGCTCCGCGGCCACAGGCCCCACCGGGGAGCTGTTTTTT
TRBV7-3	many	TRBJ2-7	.	CASSLIGGEQYF	TGTGCCAGCAGCTTAATCGGGGGCGAGCAGTACTTC
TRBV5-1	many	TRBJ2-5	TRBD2	CASSRGGTSPQETQYF	TGCGCCAGCAGCCGGGGCGGGACTAGCCCCCAAGAGACCCAGTACTTC
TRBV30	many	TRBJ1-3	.	CAWSVQTKAGNTIYF	TGTGCCTGGAGTGTACAGACCAAGGCTGGAAACACCATATATTTT
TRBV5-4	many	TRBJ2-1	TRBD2	CASRQLAGEYNEQFF	TGTGCCAGCAGACAACTAGCGGGAGAATACAATGAGCAGTTCTTC
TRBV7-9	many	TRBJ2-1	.	CASSLKARALDNEQFF	TGTGCCAGCAGTCTTAAAGCCCGAGCCTTAGACAATGAGCAGTTCTTC
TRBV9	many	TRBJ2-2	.	CASSVAGGELFF	TGTGCCAGCAGCGTAGCAGGCGGGGAGCTGTTTTTT
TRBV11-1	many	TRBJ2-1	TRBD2	CASSREAGDYNEQFF	TGTGCCAGCAGCCGTGAAGCGGGGGATTACAATGAGCAGTTCTTC
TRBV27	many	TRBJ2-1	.	CASSDSSRYNEQFF	TGTGCCAGTTCGGACAGCTCGAGGTACAATGAGCAGTTCTTC
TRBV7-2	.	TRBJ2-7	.	CASSLVAISYEQYF	TGTGCCAGCAGCTTAGTTGCTATCTCCTACGAGCAGTACTTC
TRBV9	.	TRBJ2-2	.	CASSVDGELLF	TGTGCCAGCAGCGTAGACGGGGAGCTGCTTTTT
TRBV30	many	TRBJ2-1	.	CAWSVPSVVNEQFF	TGTGCCTGGAGTGTACCTTCGGTCGTGAATGAGCAGTTCTTC
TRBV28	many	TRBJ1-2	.	CASSSQLTVRHGYTF	TGTGCCAGCAGTTCTCAACTCACGGTGCGGCATGGCTACACCTTC
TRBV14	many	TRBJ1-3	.	CASSQVRSSGNTIYF	TGTGCCAGCAGCCAAGTTCGGAGCTCTGGAAACACCATATATTTT
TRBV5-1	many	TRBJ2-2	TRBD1	CASSLGQGGTGELFF	TGCGCCAGCAGCTTGGGACAGGGGGGTACCGGGGAGCTGTTTTTT
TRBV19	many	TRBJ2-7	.	CASSIADTYEQYF	TGTGCCAGTAGTATTGCAGATACCTACGAGCAGTACTTC
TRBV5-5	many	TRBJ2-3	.	CASSLEDSFPDTQYF	TGTGCCAGCAGCTTGGAGGACAGCTTCCCAGATACGCAGTATTTT
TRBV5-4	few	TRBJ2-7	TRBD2	CASSDLNGLAAYEQYF	TGTGCCAGCAGCGACCTGAATGGACTAGCGGCCTACGAGCAGTACTTC
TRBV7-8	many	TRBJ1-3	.	CASSLSSGNTIYF	TGTGCCAGCAGCTTGAGCTCTGGAAACACCATATATTTT
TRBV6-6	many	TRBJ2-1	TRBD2	CASSPSSGGAYNEQFF	TGTGCCAGCAGCCCAAGTAGCGGGGGGGCCTACAATGAGCAGTTCTTC
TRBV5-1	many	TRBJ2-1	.	CASTRTVRGTYNEQFF	TGCGCCAGCACTCGAACAGTCAGGGGCACCTACAATGAGCAGTTCTTC
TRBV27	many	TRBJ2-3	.	CASSSPRSATQYF	TGTGCCAGCAGTTCTCCGCGGTCTGCTACGCAGTATTTT
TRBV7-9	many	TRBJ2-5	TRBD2	CASTSGGVIQETQYF	TGTGCCAGCACCTCGGGAGGCGTAATCCAAGAGACCCAGTACTTC